A selection of T cell receptor beta chains follows, all from one sample in a study of cytomegalovirus exposure and HLA in healthy donors. Profiling relied on immunoSEQ multiplex PCR, and the TCRdb table lists in-frame clones only, not all of them. The data show over 85,000 clones, approximately 79% seen once. The sequenced material came from PBMCs. Every receptor here comes from a man aged 25 to 40 in good health and CMV-seropositive. Both conserved end residues are part of each CDR3. D genes are given only for firm matches. Size is omitted from some rows. Given values are once, few, many or a class for expanded clones.

j_gene: TRBJ1-2
d_gene: .
v_gene: TRBV6-5
abundance: once
CDR3nt: TGTGCCAGCTTGAGGGTCCCAGGCTACAGCTATGGCTACACCTTC
CDR3aa: CASLRVPGYSYGYTF

j_gene: TRBJ2-3
d_gene: TRBD2
v_gene: TRBV19
abundance: .
CDR3nt: TGTGCCAGTAGTATTTCGGGGCGGGGGGGCCGTACAGATACGCAGTATTTT
CDR3aa: CASSISGRGGRTDTQYF

j_gene: TRBJ1-1
d_gene: .
v_gene: TRBV19
abundance: .
CDR3nt: TGTGCCAGTAGTAGTGGGGGCCTCGCTGAAGCTTTCTTT
CDR3aa: CASSSGGLAEAFF

j_gene: TRBJ2-7
d_gene: .
v_gene: TRBV19
abundance: .
CDR3nt: TGTGCCAGTAGTATAGATTGGAAGGGGGCCTACGAGCAGTACTTC
CDR3aa: CASSIDWKGAYEQYF

j_gene: TRBJ1-1
d_gene: .
v_gene: TRBV5-1
abundance: few
CDR3nt: TGCGCCAGCAGCTTAGCCCCCAAACGTACAGTCACGGATTGGGCTGAAGCTTTCTTT
CDR3aa: CASSLAPKRTVTDWAEAFF

j_gene: TRBJ2-3
d_gene: TRBD2
v_gene: TRBV15
abundance: .
CDR3nt: TGTGCCACCAGCAGAGCGCGGGGGACAGATACGCAGTATTTT
CDR3aa: CATSRARGTDTQYF

j_gene: TRBJ2-1
d_gene: TRBD1
v_gene: TRBV7-9
abundance: .
CDR3nt: TGTGCCAGCAGCCGACCGGGACAGGGAACCTACAATGAGCAGTTCTTC
CDR3aa: CASSRPGQGTYNEQFF

j_gene: TRBJ2-3
d_gene: TRBD1
v_gene: TRBV5-6
abundance: .
CDR3nt: TGTGCCAGCAGCGACCTCGGACAGGGGGGCACAGATACGCAGTATTTT
CDR3aa: CASSDLGQGGTDTQYF

j_gene: TRBJ2-7
d_gene: TRBD2
v_gene: TRBV7-6
abundance: .
CDR3nt: TGTGCCAGCAGCTTAGTTAAAGCGGGAGGGGATTACGAGCAGTACTTC
CDR3aa: CASSLVKAGGDYEQYF

j_gene: TRBJ1-4
d_gene: TRBD1
v_gene: TRBV29-1
abundance: .
CDR3nt: TGCAGCGTTGGCCTGACAGGGGAAAAACTGTTTTTT
CDR3aa: CSVGLTGEKLFF

j_gene: TRBJ1-1
d_gene: .
v_gene: TRBV30
abundance: .
CDR3nt: TGTGCCTGGAGTGTTTTATTCCGGGACACTGAAGCTTTCTTT
CDR3aa: CAWSVLFRDTEAFF

j_gene: TRBJ2-7
d_gene: .
v_gene: TRBV13
abundance: .
CDR3nt: TGTGCCAGCAGCCCATCCGGCGGGGGCGCTTTGGACGAGCAGTACTTC
CDR3aa: CASSPSGGGALDEQYF

j_gene: TRBJ2-7
d_gene: .
v_gene: TRBV18
abundance: .
CDR3nt: TGTGCCAGCTCACCAAAAAGAGTCTCCTACGAGCAGTACTTC
CDR3aa: CASSPKRVSYEQYF

j_gene: TRBJ2-5
d_gene: TRBD1
v_gene: TRBV10-1
abundance: .
CDR3nt: TGCGCCAGCAGTGCAGGGGGTCGCCCGCAAGAGACCCAGTACTTC
CDR3aa: CASSAGGRPQETQYF

j_gene: TRBJ2-7
d_gene: TRBD1
v_gene: TRBV4-1
abundance: .
CDR3nt: TGCGCCAGCAGCCAGGGACAGTGGAGCTCCTACGAGCAGTACTTC
CDR3aa: CASSQGQWSSYEQYF

j_gene: TRBJ2-2
d_gene: TRBD2
v_gene: TRBV7-6
abundance: .
CDR3nt: TGTGCCAGCAGCCGACCGACTAGCGGAGACACCGGGGAGCTGTTTTTT
CDR3aa: CASSRPTSGDTGELFF

j_gene: TRBJ1-6
d_gene: .
v_gene: TRBV11-3
abundance: .
CDR3nt: TGTGCCAGCAGCTCGCACCTCAGCTCCTATAATTCACCCCTCCACTTT
CDR3aa: CASSSHLSSYNSPLHF

j_gene: TRBJ1-3
d_gene: TRBD1
v_gene: TRBV23-1
abundance: .
CDR3nt: TGCGCCAGCAGTCACCATCGGACAGGAACCTCTGGAGGAAACACCATATATTTT
CDR3aa: CASSHHRTGTSGGNTIYF

j_gene: TRBJ2-3
d_gene: .
v_gene: TRBV25-1
abundance: .
CDR3nt: TGTGCCAGCGAGGGAGTAGATACGCAGTATTTT
CDR3aa: CASEGVDTQYF

j_gene: TRBJ1-6
d_gene: TRBD1
v_gene: TRBV19
abundance: once
CDR3nt: TGTGCCAGTAGTGGACAGGGCGATTCACCCCTCCACTTT
CDR3aa: CASSGQGDSPLHF

j_gene: TRBJ2-5
d_gene: .
v_gene: TRBV7-9
abundance: .
CDR3nt: TGTGCCAGCAGCCCCCGCCTGTTAAGGACTGAGACCCAGTACTTC
CDR3aa: CASSPRLLRTETQYF

j_gene: TRBJ2-3
d_gene: TRBD2
v_gene: TRBV6-1
abundance: .
CDR3nt: TGTGCCAGCAGTGAATTGGCGGGGGGGTCAGATACGCAGTATTTT
CDR3aa: CASSELAGGSDTQYF

j_gene: TRBJ2-7
d_gene: .
v_gene: TRBV27
abundance: .
CDR3nt: TGTGCCAGCAGTTTTAAAGTCGAGGGCCCCTCCTACGAGCAGTACTTC
CDR3aa: CASSFKVEGPSYEQYF

j_gene: TRBJ1-1
d_gene: .
v_gene: TRBV5-1
abundance: once
CDR3nt: TGCGCCAGCAGCTTGGTAGAGCCGAAGGGGACAAGGAACACTGAAGCTTTCTTT
CDR3aa: CASSLVEPKGTRNTEAFF

j_gene: TRBJ2-7
d_gene: .
v_gene: TRBV5-5
abundance: few
CDR3nt: TGTGCCAGCAGCTTAGACTCGTTCTCCTACGAGCAGTACTTC
CDR3aa: CASSLDSFSYEQYF

j_gene: TRBJ2-3
d_gene: TRBD1
v_gene: TRBV5-8
abundance: .
CDR3nt: TGTGCCAGCAGCTGGCTGGCTTATACAGGGGTAGATACGCAGTATTTT
CDR3aa: CASSWLAYTGVDTQYF

j_gene: TRBJ1-1
d_gene: TRBD1
v_gene: TRBV2
abundance: .
CDR3nt: TGTGCCAGCAGGGAACAGGGGGTTAGGACTGAAGCTTTCTTT
CDR3aa: CASREQGVRTEAFF

j_gene: TRBJ2-3
d_gene: .
v_gene: TRBV12-5
abundance: .
CDR3nt: TGTGCTAGTGGTTTGGTACGGAGGGAGGATACGCAGTATTTT
CDR3aa: CASGLVRREDTQYF

j_gene: TRBJ2-5
d_gene: TRBD1
v_gene: TRBV4-3
abundance: .
CDR3nt: TGCGCCAGCAGCCAAACTCCCGGACAGGGTGGTAATAGAGAGACCCAGTACTTC
CDR3aa: CASSQTPGQGGNRETQYF

j_gene: TRBJ2-5
d_gene: TRBD2
v_gene: TRBV27
abundance: .
CDR3nt: TGTGCCAGCAGCATACTAGCGGAGGAGACCCAGTACTTC
CDR3aa: CASSILAEETQYF

j_gene: TRBJ2-2
d_gene: .
v_gene: TRBV19
abundance: .
CDR3nt: TGTGCCAGTAGTATCCTACAGGGTCGCGGGGAGCTGTTTTTT
CDR3aa: CASSILQGRGELFF

j_gene: TRBJ1-4
d_gene: TRBD1
v_gene: TRBV7-6
abundance: few
CDR3nt: TGTGCCAGCAGCTTAGGATCAGGGGGCTGGGGTGAAAAACTGTTTTTT
CDR3aa: CASSLGSGGWGEKLFF

j_gene: TRBJ2-2
d_gene: .
v_gene: TRBV7-3
abundance: .
CDR3nt: TGTGCCAGCAGCTTAGGCTCCACCGGGGAGCTGTTTTTT
CDR3aa: CASSLGSTGELFF

j_gene: TRBJ1-5
d_gene: .
v_gene: TRBV19
abundance: .
CDR3nt: TGTGCCAGTAGTATAGTCCCCCTTTATAGCAATCAGCCCCAGCATTTT
CDR3aa: CASSIVPLYSNQPQHF

j_gene: TRBJ2-3
d_gene: .
v_gene: TRBV6-6
abundance: .
CDR3nt: TGTGCCAGCAGTTATCAGGCGGATACGCAGTATTTT
CDR3aa: CASSYQADTQYF

j_gene: TRBJ2-7
d_gene: TRBD1
v_gene: TRBV6-5
abundance: .
CDR3nt: TGTGCCAGCAGCACCACGGGACAGGTCGTCGAGCAGTACTTC
CDR3aa: CASSTTGQVVEQYF

j_gene: TRBJ2-7
d_gene: .
v_gene: TRBV11-2
abundance: .
CDR3nt: TGTGCCAGCAGCGGTGTCCGGGGCTACGAGCAGTACTTC
CDR3aa: CASSGVRGYEQYF

j_gene: TRBJ2-3
d_gene: .
v_gene: TRBV10-3
abundance: .
CDR3nt: TGTGCCATCAGTGGTTCGGCTAGCGGCACAGATACGCAGTATTTT
CDR3aa: CAISGSASGTDTQYF

j_gene: TRBJ1-5
d_gene: .
v_gene: TRBV6-1
abundance: .
CDR3nt: TGTGCCAGCAGTCCCGAGTATAGCAATCAGCCCCAGCATTTT
CDR3aa: CASSPEYSNQPQHF

j_gene: TRBJ2-1
d_gene: .
v_gene: TRBV6-4
abundance: .
CDR3nt: TGTGCCAGTAAGAAGGACTTTGCCAATGAGCAGTTCTTC
CDR3aa: CASKKDFANEQFF

j_gene: TRBJ2-7
d_gene: TRBD1
v_gene: TRBV7-9
abundance: .
CDR3nt: TGTGCCAGCAGCAAACGTACCGGGACAGGGTTGCACGAGCAGTACTTC
CDR3aa: CASSKRTGTGLHEQYF

j_gene: TRBJ2-7
d_gene: .
v_gene: TRBV6-5
abundance: few
CDR3nt: TGTGCCAGCAGTACCGGGGTAGACTACGAGCAGTACTTC
CDR3aa: CASSTGVDYEQYF

j_gene: TRBJ1-2
d_gene: TRBD1
v_gene: TRBV7-9
abundance: once
CDR3nt: TGTGCCAGCAGCTTTACCGGGACAGGGGGGGAGGATGGCTACACCTTC
CDR3aa: CASSFTGTGGEDGYTF

j_gene: TRBJ2-2
d_gene: .
v_gene: TRBV4-1
abundance: few
CDR3nt: TGCGCCAGCAGCCAACCGGACGGGGGCACCGGGGAGCTGTTTTTT
CDR3aa: CASSQPDGGTGELFF

j_gene: TRBJ1-1
d_gene: .
v_gene: TRBV12-5
abundance: few
CDR3nt: TGTGCTAGTAAGAAATTGGACACCACTGAAGCTTTCTTT
CDR3aa: CASKKLDTTEAFF

j_gene: TRBJ1-1
d_gene: TRBD1
v_gene: TRBV19
abundance: .
CDR3nt: TGTGCCAGTAGTATACTCGGGACAGGGGTGCCGAACACTGAAGCTTTCTTT
CDR3aa: CASSILGTGVPNTEAFF

j_gene: TRBJ2-2
d_gene: TRBD2
v_gene: TRBV2
abundance: .
CDR3nt: TGTGCCAGCAGTGCCACTAGCGGGGAAACCGGGGAGCTGTTTTTT
CDR3aa: CASSATSGETGELFF

j_gene: TRBJ1-5
d_gene: TRBD1
v_gene: TRBV9
abundance: .
CDR3nt: TGTGCCAGCAGTGGCAGGGGGGATAGCAATCAGCCCCAGCATTTT
CDR3aa: CASSGRGDSNQPQHF